This T cell receptor beta chain was identified during a study of blood T cell repertoires in COVID-19. TCRdb's copy holds only in-frame clones and misses some; the assay was immunoSEQ multiplex PCR. The sample includes roughly 70,000 clones, under 85% seen only once; the top ten take under 15%. The CDR3 is made up of 14 amino acids. The J gene is TRBJ2-2, the V gene TRBV21-1; the D segment call TRBD2 is taken from the table without a DNA check. TRBV21-1 is a pseudogene locus. The TCR originated in a man aged 55 to 70 with COVID-19, enrolled during active disease. The sequenced sample was peripheral blood. DNA of the CDR3: TGTGCCAGCAGCAACGAGGTGCGACTCGGGGAGCTGTTTTTT. It encodes CASSNEVRLGELFF.